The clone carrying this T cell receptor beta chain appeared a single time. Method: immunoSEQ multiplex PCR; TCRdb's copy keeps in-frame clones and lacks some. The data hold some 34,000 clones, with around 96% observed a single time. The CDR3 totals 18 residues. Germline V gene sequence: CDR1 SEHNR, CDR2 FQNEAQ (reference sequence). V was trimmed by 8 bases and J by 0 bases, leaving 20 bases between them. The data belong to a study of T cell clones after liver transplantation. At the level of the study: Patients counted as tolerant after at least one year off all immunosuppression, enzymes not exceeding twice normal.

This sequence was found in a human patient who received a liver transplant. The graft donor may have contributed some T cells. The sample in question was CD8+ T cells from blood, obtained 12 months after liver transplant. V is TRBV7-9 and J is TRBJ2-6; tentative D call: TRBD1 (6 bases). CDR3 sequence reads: CASSGVGTPGSGANVLTF. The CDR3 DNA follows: TGTGCCAGCTCAGGGGTCGGGACACCTGGCTCTGGGGCCAACGTCCTGACTTTC.